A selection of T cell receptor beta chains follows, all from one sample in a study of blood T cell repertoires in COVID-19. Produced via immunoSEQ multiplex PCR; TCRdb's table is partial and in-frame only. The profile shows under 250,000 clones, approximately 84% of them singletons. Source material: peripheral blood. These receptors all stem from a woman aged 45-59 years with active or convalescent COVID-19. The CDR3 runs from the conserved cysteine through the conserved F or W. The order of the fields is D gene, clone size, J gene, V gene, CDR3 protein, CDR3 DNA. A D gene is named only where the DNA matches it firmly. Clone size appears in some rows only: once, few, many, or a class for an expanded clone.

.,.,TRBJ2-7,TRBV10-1,CASSESAGSEQYF,TGCGCCAGCAGTGAGTCGGCAGGGTCCGAGCAGTACTTC
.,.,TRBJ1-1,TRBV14,CASSQVRNTEAFF,TGTGCCAGCAGCCAAGTGCGGAACACTGAAGCTTTCTTT
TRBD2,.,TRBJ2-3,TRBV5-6,CASSLAGGTTDTQYF,TGTGCCAGCAGCTTGGCGGGGGGAACCACAGATACGCAGTATTTT
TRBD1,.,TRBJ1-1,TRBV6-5,CASMDTQGMNTEAFF,TGTGCCAGCATGGATACACAGGGGATGAACACTGAAGCTTTCTTT
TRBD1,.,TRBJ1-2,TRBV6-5,CASSYSGTGRNYGYTF,TGTGCCAGCAGTTACTCCGGGACAGGAAGGAACTATGGCTACACCTTC
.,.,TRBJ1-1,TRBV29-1,CSALRQFAGTEAFF,TGCAGCGCCCTGAGACAGTTCGCAGGGACTGAAGCTTTCTTT
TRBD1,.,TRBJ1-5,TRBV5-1,CASSSVPDRVQPQHF,TGCGCCAGCAGCTCGGTCCCTGACAGGGTTCAGCCCCAGCATTTT
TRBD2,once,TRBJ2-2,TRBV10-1,CASRSRGDNTGELFF,TGCGCCAGCAGGTCCCGGGGGGACAACACCGGGGAGCTGTTTTTT
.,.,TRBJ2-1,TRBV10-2,CASAGGNSYNEQFF,TGCGCCAGCGCTGGGGGGAACTCCTACAATGAGCAGTTCTTC
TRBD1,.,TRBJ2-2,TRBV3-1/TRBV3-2,CASRHSGTGALVGELFF,TGTGCCAGCAGACACTCCGGGACAGGGGCCCTCGTTGGGGAGCTGTTTTTT
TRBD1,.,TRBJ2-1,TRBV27,CASSLKDRFYNEQFF,TGTGCCAGCAGTTTAAAGGACAGGTTCTACAATGAGCAGTTCTTC
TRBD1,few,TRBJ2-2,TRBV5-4,CASSEHRGRGTGELFF,TGTGCCAGCAGCGAACACAGGGGTAGAGGCACCGGGGAGCTGTTTTTT
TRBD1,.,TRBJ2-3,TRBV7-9,CASSRQAGGPTDTQYF,TGTGCCAGCAGCCGACAGGCAGGGGGCCCCACAGATACGCAGTATTTT
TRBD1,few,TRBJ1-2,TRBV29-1,CSVTGGDYGYTF,TGCAGCGTCACAGGGGGGGACTATGGCTACACCTTC
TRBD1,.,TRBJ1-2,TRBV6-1,CASREGQGTGYGYTF,TGTGCCAGCAGAGAAGGACAGGGGACGGGCTATGGCTACACCTTC
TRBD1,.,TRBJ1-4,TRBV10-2,CASRPGTAVEKLFF,TGCGCCAGCAGACCGGGGACAGCGGTCGAAAAACTGTTTTTT
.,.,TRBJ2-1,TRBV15,CATSPISGGPYNEQFF,TGTGCCACCAGCCCCATCAGCGGAGGCCCCTACAATGAGCAGTTCTTC
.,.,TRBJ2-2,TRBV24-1,CATSVLTDGELFF,TGTGCCACCAGTGTACTGACTGACGGGGAGCTGTTTTTT
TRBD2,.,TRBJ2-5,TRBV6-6,CASSYRTSGIQETQYF,TGTGCCAGCAGTTACCGGACTAGCGGTATCCAAGAGACCCAGTACTTC
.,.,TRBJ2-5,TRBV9,CASSRTEETQYF,TGTGCCAGCAGCCGGACAGAAGAGACCCAGTACTTC
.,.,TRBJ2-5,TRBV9,CASSVTFLGQETQYF,TGTGCCAGCAGCGTAACCTTCCTCGGGCAAGAGACCCAGTACTTC
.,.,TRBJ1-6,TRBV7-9,CASSPPEETPLHF,TGTGCCAGCAGCCCGCCGGAGGAGACACCCCTCCACTTT
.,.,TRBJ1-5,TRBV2,CASSSGLGQPQHF,TGTGCCAGCAGTTCAGGGTTAGGCCAGCCCCAGCATTTT
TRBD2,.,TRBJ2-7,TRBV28,CASSLFSSGRRGEQYF,TGTGCCAGCAGTTTATTTTCTAGCGGGAGGAGGGGGGAGCAGTACTTC
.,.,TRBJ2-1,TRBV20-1,CSASEPSGFYNEQFF,TGCAGTGCTAGTGAACCCAGCGGGTTCTACAATGAGCAGTTCTTC
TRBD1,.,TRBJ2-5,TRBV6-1,CASSARSGTGQETQYF,TGTGCCAGCAGTGCTCGTTCCGGGACAGGGCAAGAGACCCAGTACTTC
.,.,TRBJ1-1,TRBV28,CASSLGGMNTEAFF,TGTGCCAGCAGTTTGGGGGGGATGAACACTGAAGCTTTCTTT
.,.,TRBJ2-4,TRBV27,CASSPIFGENIQYF,TGTGCCAGCAGTCCCATTTTCGGGGAAAACATTCAGTACTTC
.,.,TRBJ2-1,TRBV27,CASSLKRVGNEQFF,TGTGCCAGCAGTTTAAAGAGGGTTGGGAATGAGCAGTTCTTC
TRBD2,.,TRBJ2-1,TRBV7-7,CASSSGLAVSMHEQFF,TGTGCCAGCAGCTCGGGACTAGCGGTATCTATGCATGAGCAGTTCTTC
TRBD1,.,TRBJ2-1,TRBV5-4,CASSSSSDRGRGNEQFF,TGTGCCAGCAGCTCCTCCTCCGACAGGGGGCGCGGGAATGAGCAGTTCTTC
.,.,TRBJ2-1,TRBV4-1,CASSQALLSYNEQFF,TGCGCCAGCAGCCAGGCCCTTCTCTCCTACAATGAGCAGTTCTTC
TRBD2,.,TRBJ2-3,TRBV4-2,CASSLTPGLAGRNTQYF,TGTGCCAGCAGCCTCACCCCCGGACTAGCGGGGAGGAATACGCAGTATTTT
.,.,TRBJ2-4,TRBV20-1,CSASSGLKNIQYF,TGCAGTGCTAGTAGCGGACTCAAAAACATTCAGTACTTC
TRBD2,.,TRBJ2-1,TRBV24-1,CATSDPGERDWNEQFF,TGTGCCACCAGTGACCCCGGGGAGCGGGATTGGAATGAGCAGTTCTTC
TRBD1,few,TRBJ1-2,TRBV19,CASRQQGANYGYTF,TGTGCCAGTAGGCAACAGGGGGCTAACTATGGCTACACCTTC
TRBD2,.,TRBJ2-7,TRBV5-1,CASSLVAGGPGEQYF,TGCGCCAGCAGCTTGGTTGCGGGAGGGCCTGGAGAGCAGTACTTC
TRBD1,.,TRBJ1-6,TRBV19,CASSIDGQDSSYNSPLHF,TGTGCCAGTAGTATTGACGGACAGGATAGCTCCTATAATTCACCCCTCCACTTT
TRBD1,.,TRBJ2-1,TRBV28,CASGSGTAYNEQFF,TGTGCCAGCGGATCTGGGACAGCCTACAATGAGCAGTTCTTC
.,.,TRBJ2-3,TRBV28,CASSPGHRKGTDTQYF,TGTGCCAGCAGTCCAGGACACCGGAAGGGCACAGATACGCAGTATTTT
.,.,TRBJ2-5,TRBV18,CASSPLRDQETQYF,TGTGCCAGCTCACCACTGCGCGACCAAGAGACCCAGTACTTC
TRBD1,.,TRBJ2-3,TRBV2,CASSWDRDSTDTQYF,TGTGCCAGCAGCTGGGACAGAGATAGCACAGATACGCAGTATTTT
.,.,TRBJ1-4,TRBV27,CASSLRRSWQPGGQDEKLFF,TGTGCCAGCAGTTTAAGGCGGAGTTGGCAGCCCGGCGGGCAGGATGAAAAACTGTTTTTT
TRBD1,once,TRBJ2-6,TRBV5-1,CASSPGQGLLSGANVLTF,TGCGCCAGCAGCCCTGGACAGGGCCTCCTCTCTGGGGCCAACGTCCTGACTTTC
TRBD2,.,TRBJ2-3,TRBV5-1,CASSKWLAATDTQYF,TGCGCCAGCAGCAAGTGGCTAGCGGCAACAGATACGCAGTATTTT
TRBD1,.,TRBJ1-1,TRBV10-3,CAISESAGGKNTEAFF,TGTGCCATCAGTGAATCGGCAGGGGGAAAGAACACTGAAGCTTTCTTT
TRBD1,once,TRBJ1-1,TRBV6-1,CASSGGRTGKNTEAFF,TGTGCCAGCAGTGGGGGGAGGACAGGGAAGAACACTGAAGCTTTCTTT
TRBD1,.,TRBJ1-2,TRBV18,CASSAGQGYYGYTF,TGTGCCAGCTCAGCGGGACAGGGATACTATGGCTACACCTTC
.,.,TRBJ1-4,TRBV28,CATNVQLHEKLFF,TGTGCAACCAACGTACAATTGCACGAAAAACTGTTTTTT
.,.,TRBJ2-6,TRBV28,CASTSGREASGANVLTF,TGTGCCAGCACAAGTGGGCGGGAAGCCTCTGGGGCCAACGTCCTGACTTTC
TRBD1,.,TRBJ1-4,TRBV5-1,CASSLDRGRLEKLFF,TGCGCCAGCAGCTTGGACAGGGGCAGGTTGGAAAAACTGTTTTTT
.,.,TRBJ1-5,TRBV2,CASTRGNQPQHF,TGTGCCAGCACCCGGGGCAATCAGCCCCAGCATTTT
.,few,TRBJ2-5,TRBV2,CASIRDIQETQYF,TGTGCCAGCATTCGAGACATACAAGAGACCCAGTACTTC
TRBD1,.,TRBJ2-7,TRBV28,CASSLGQGPYEQYF,TGTGCCAGCAGTTTAGGACAGGGTCCCTACGAGCAGTACTTC
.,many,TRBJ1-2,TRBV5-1,CASSPGYGYTF,TGCGCCAGCAGCCCGGGCTATGGCTACACCTTC